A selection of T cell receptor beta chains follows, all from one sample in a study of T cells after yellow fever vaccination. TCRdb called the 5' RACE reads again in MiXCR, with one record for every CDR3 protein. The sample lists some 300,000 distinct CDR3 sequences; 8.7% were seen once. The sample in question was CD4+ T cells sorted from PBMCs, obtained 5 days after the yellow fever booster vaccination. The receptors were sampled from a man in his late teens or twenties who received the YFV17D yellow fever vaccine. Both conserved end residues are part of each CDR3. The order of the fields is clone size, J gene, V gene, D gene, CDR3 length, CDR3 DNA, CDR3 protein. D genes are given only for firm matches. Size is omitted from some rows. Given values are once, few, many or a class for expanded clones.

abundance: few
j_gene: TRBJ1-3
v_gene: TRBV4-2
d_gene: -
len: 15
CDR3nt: TGTGCCAGCAGCCAAGGGCAGGGTGGCGGAAACACCATATATTTT
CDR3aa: CASSQGQGGGNTIYF

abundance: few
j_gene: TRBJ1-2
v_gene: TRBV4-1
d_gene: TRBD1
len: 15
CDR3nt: TGCGCCAGCAGCCAAGATTGGCAGGGGGGCTATGGCTACACCTTC
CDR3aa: CASSQDWQGGYGYTF

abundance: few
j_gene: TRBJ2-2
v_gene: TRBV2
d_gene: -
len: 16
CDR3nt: TGTGCCAGCAGTCTCCAAGGTCACCCGAACACCGGGGAGCTGTTTTTT
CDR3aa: CASSLQGHPNTGELFF

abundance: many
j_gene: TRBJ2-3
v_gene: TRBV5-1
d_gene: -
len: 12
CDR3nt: TGCGCCAGCAGCTCGGCGGGAGATACGCAGTATTTT
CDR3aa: CASSSAGDTQYF

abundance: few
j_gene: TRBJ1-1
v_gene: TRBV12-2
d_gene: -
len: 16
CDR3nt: TGTGCAAGTCGCTTAATTGGTACAGGGACTAACACTGAAGCTTTCTTT
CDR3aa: CASRLIGTGTNTEAFF

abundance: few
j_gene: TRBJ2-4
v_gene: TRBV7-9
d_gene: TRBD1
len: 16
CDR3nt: TGTGCCAGCAGTCTAACAGGGGTATACGCCAAAAACATTCAGTACTTC
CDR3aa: CASSLTGVYAKNIQYF

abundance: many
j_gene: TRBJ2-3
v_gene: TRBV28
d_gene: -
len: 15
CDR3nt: TGTGCCAGCAGCTTAGCAGGGGCAGGGACAGATACGCAGTATTTT
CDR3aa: CASSLAGAGTDTQYF

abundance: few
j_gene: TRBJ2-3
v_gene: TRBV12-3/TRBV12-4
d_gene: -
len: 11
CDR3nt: TGTGCCAGCACCCCGATAGAGACGCAGTATTTT
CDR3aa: CASTPIETQYF

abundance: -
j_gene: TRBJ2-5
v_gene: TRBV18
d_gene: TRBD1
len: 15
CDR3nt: TGTGCCAGCTCACCACGTCCGGGACAGGGGGAGACCCAGTACTTC
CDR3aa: CASSPRPGQGETQYF

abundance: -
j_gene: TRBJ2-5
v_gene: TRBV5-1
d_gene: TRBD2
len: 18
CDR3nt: TGCGCCAGCAGCTGGGGGACTAGCGGGGGGCCCCTCGGGGAGACCCAGTACTTC
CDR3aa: CASSWGTSGGPLGETQYF

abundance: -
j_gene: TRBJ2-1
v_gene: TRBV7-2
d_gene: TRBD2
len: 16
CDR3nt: TGTGCCAGCAGCCCTGGGACTAGCGGCCTGTACAATGAGCAGTTCTTC
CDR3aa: CASSPGTSGLYNEQFF

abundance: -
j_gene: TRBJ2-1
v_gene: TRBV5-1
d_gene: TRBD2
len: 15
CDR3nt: TGCGCCAGCAGCATCAGCGGGGGGGGTTACAATGAGCAGTTCTTC
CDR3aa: CASSISGGGYNEQFF

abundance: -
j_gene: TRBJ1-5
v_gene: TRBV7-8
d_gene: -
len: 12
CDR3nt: TGTGCCAGCAGCTTCCCTCGTCAGCCCCAGCATTTT
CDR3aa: CASSFPRQPQHF

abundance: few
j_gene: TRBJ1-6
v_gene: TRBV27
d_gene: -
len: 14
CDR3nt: TGTGCCAGCAGTTTGACGGACTATAATTCACCCCTCCACTTT
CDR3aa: CASSLTDYNSPLHF

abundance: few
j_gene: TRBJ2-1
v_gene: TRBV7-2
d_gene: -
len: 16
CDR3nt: TGTGCCAGCAGCTTAGTAGGTCACGTCACCTACAATGAGCAGTTCTTC
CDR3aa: CASSLVGHVTYNEQFF

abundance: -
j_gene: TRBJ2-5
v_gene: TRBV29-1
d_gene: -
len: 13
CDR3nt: TGCAGCGTTGCTGGGGGGCACGGCGAGACCCAGTACTTC
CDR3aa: CSVAGGHGETQYF

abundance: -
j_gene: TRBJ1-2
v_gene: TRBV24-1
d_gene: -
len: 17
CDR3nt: TGTGCCACCTCAGAAAAAGGCGGACAGAGAAAAAACTATGGCTACACCTTC
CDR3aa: CATSEKGGQRKNYGYTF

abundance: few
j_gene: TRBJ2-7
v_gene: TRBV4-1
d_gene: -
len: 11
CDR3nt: TGCGCCAGCAGCCAAGACCGTACGTGGTACTTC
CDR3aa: CASSQDRTWYF

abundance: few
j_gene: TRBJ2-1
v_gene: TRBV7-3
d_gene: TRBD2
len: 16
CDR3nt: TGTGCCAGCAGCTCCTCCGGGACTAGCGGGGGGGGTGAGCAGTTCTTC
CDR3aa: CASSSSGTSGGGEQFF

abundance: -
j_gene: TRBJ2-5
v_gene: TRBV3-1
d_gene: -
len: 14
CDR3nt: TGTGCCAGCAGCCAGAATAGGGGGGGAGAGACCCAGTACTTC
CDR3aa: CASSQNRGGETQYF

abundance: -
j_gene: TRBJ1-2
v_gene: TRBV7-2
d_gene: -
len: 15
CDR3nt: TGTGCCAGCAGCTTAGACGTTCGGGACAACGGAGGCTACACCTTC
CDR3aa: CASSLDVRDNGGYTF

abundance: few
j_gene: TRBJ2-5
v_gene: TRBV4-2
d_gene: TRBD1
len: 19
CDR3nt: TGTGCCAGCAGCCAAGTGGGATCAACAGGGGTTATGTACCAAGAGACCCAGTACTTC
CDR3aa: CASSQVGSTGVMYQETQYF

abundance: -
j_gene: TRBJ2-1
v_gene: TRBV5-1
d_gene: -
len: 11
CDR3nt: TGCGCCAGCAGCTACACCAATGAGCAGTTCTTC
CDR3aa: CASSYTNEQFF

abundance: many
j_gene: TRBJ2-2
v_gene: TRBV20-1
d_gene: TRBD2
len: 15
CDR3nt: TGCAGTGCTACAACCGGGACTAGCTATACCGGGGAGCTGTTTTTT
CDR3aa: CSATTGTSYTGELFF

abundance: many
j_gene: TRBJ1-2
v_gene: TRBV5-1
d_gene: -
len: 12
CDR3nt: TGCGCCAGCAGCCAGGACAAGGTTGGCTACACCTTC
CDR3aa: CASSQDKVGYTF

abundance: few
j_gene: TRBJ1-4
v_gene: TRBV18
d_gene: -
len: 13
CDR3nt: TGTGCCAGCTCACCCGTCTCAAATGAAAAACTGTTTTTT
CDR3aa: CASSPVSNEKLFF

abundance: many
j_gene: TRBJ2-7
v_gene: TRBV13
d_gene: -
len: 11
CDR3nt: TGTGCCAGCAGCTTGATCGGCGAGCAGTACTTC
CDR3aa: CASSLIGEQYF

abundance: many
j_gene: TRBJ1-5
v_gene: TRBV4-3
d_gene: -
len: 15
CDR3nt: TGCGCCAGCAGCCAAGGGACGGTGGGGGATCAGCCCCAGCATTTT
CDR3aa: CASSQGTVGDQPQHF

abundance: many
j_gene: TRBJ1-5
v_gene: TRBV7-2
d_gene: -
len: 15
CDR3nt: TGTGCCAGCAGCTTGCTGGTTGGGGCCAATCAGCCCCAGCATTTT
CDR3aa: CASSLLVGANQPQHF

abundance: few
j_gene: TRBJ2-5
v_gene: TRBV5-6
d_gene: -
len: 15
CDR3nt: TGTGCCAGCAGCTTGGAGGCCCTTAGGGGCGGGACCCAGTACTTC
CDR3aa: CASSLEALRGGTQYF

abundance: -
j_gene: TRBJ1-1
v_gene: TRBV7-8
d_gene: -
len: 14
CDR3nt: TGTGCCAGCAGCTTGGGGGCTATGAACACTGAAGCTTTCTTT
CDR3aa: CASSLGAMNTEAFF

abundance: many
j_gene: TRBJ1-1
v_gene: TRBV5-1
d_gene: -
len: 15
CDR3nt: TGCGCCAGCAGTCTCAGCGCGGTCAAGAACACTGAAGCTTTCTTT
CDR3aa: CASSLSAVKNTEAFF

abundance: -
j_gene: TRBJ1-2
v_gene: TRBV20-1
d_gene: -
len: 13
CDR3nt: TGCAGTGCTGGTTCGGACAGAGACTATGGCTACACCTTC
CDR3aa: CSAGSDRDYGYTF

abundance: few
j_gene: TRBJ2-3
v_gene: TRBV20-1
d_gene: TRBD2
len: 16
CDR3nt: TGCAGTGCAACGAAACTTAGCGGGGGTGCGACAGATACGCAGTATTTT
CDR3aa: CSATKLSGGATDTQYF

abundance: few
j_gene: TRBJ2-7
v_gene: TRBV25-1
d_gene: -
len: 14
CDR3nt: TGTGCCAGCAGTGTACAGGGTGCAGCCTACGAGCAGTACTTC
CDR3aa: CASSVQGAAYEQYF

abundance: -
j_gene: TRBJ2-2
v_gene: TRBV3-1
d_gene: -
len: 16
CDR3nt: TGTGCCAGCAGCCCCTTGGGGCTAAAGAACACCGGGGAGCTGTTTTTT
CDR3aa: CASSPLGLKNTGELFF

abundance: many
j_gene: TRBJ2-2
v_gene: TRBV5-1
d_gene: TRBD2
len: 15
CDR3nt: TGCGCCAGCAGCTTAGCGGGAGTCAACACCGGGGAGCTGTTTTTT
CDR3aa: CASSLAGVNTGELFF

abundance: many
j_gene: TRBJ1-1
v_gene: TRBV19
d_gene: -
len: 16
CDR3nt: TGTGCCAGCAAGTACGGGACCCCGGCGGGGAACACTGAAGCTTTCTTT
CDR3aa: CASKYGTPAGNTEAFF

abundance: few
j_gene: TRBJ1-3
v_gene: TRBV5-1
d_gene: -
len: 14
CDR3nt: TGCGCCAGCAGCTTGCTGGGGCCTGGAAACACCATATATTTT
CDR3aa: CASSLLGPGNTIYF

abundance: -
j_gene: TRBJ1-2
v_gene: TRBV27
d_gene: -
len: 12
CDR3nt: TGTGCCAGCCCGGACAGATCCTATGGCTACACCTTC
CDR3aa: CASPDRSYGYTF

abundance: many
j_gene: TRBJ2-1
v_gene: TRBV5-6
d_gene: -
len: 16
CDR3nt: TGTGCCAGCAGCTTTTCCTCCCGCCCCTCCTACAATGAGCAGTTCTTC
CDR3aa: CASSFSSRPSYNEQFF

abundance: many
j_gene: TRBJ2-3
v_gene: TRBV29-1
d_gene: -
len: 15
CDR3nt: TGCAGCGTTGAAGATCATGGGTCATTAAGAGATACGCAGTATTTT
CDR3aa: CSVEDHGSLRDTQYF

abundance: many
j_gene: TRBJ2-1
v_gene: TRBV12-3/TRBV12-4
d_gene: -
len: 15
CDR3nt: TGTGCCAGCAGTTTTTATCGCACCCGGGACAATGAGCAGTTCTTC
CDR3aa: CASSFYRTRDNEQFF

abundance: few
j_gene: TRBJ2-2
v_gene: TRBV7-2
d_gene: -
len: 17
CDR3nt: TGTGCCAGCAGCCCAAGGTCGGGGGCCCGGAACACCGGGGAGCTGTTTTTT
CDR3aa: CASSPRSGARNTGELFF

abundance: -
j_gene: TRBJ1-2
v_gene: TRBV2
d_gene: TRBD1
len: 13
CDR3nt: TGTGCCAGCAGTGAGGACAGGGCCGGCGGCTACACCTTC
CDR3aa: CASSEDRAGGYTF

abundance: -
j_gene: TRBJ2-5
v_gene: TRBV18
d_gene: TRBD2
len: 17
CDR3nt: TGTGCCAGCTCACCACAGCTAGCGGGGCTTAACCAAGAGACCCAGTACTTC
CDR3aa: CASSPQLAGLNQETQYF

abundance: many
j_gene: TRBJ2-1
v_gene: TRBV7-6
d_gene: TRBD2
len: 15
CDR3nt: TGTGCCAGCAGCTTAATAGCGGGGCCAGACAGTGAGCAGTTCTTC
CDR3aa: CASSLIAGPDSEQFF

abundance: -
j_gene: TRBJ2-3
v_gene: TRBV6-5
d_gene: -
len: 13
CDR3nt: TGTGCCAGCAGGGGCAGCGTCACAGATACGCAGTATTTT
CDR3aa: CASRGSVTDTQYF

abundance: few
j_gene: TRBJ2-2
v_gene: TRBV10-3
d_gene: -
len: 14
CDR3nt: TGTGCCATCAGTGAAAATAGGGCCGCCGGGGAGCTGTTTTTT
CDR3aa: CAISENRAAGELFF

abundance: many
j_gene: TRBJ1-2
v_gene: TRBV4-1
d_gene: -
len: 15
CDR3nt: TGCGCCAGCAGCCATTCCCGGGACGGAGACTATGGCTACACCTTC
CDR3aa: CASSHSRDGDYGYTF

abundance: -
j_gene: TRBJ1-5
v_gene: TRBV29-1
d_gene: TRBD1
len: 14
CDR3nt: TGCAGCGTTGGTGGCCAGGGGGCCGGTCAGCCCCAGCATTTT
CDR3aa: CSVGGQGAGQPQHF

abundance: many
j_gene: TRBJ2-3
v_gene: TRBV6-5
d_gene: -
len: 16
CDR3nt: TGTGCCAGCAGTCAGAAGGGGACACCAAACACAGATACGCAGTATTTT
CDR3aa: CASSQKGTPNTDTQYF